This record looks at one T cell receptor (beta chain) sequence and its context. This sample is part of a study of chemoradiotherapy in HPV16-positive cancers. The length of the CDR3 is 14 residues. V lost 9 bases to trimming and J lost 6 bases; unmatched junction nucleotides: 11. The germline V gene encodes CDR1 SNHLY and CDR2 FYNNEI. The assay was immunoSEQ multiplex PCR, and TCRdb's table has in-frame clones only and misses some. The sample records about 68,000 clones, 85% to 90% being singletons. This TCR was recovered from a human donor with HPV-associated anogenital cancer. The sample in question was blood, obtained from a patient who underwent chemoradiotherapy. The rearrangement uses TRBV2 and TRBJ2-1; 7 bases are a match to TRBD1. The CDR3 spells CASHRDSYFNEQFF. The DNA for the CDR3 is TGTGCCAGTCACCGGGACAGTTACTTCAATGAGCAGTTCTTC.